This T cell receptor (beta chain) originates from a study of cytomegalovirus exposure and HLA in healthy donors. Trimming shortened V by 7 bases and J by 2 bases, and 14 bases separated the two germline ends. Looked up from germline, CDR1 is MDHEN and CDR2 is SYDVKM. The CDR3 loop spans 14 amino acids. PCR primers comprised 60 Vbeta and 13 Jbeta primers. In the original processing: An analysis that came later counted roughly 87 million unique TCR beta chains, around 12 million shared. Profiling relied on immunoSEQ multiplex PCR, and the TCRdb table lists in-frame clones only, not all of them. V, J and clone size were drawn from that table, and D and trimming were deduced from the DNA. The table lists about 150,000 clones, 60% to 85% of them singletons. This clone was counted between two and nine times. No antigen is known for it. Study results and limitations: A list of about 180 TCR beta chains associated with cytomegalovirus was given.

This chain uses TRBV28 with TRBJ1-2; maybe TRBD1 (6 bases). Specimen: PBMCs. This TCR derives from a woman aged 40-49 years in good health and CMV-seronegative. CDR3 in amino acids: CASTEQGINYGYTF. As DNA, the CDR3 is TGTGCCAGCACAGAACAGGGAATCAACTATGGCTACACCTTC.